A single sample gave rise to the 19 T cell receptor beta chains below, sequenced in a study of shared clonotypes between healthy human individuals. TCRdb's copy holds only in-frame clones and misses some; the assay was immunoSEQ multiplex PCR. The table includes hundreds of thousands of clones, around 96% detected once. Only CD45RO-negative cells positively selected for CCR7 counted as naive CD8 cells, so terminally differentiated effector memory CD45RA+ cells were excluded. The sample was naive CD8+ T cells sorted from blood. All receptors derive from a woman aged 25 to 39 in good health.

The chain carries TRBV6-5 and TRBJ2-7; TRBD1 might be the D (5 bases). The germline V gene encodes CDR1 MNHEY and CDR2 SVGAGI. V was shortened by 2 bases and J by 6 bases, with 11 bases between the two germline ends. The CDR3 consists of 13 residues. The CDR3 loop reads CASSYVWGGEQYF. CDR3 coding DNA: TGTGCCAGCAGTTACGTCTGGGGCGGCGAGCAGTACTTC.

This chain joins TRBV27 and TRBJ2-1; D gene uncertain. The CDR3 consists of 13 residues. V lost 2 bases, J lost 9 bases, and 11 bases lay in between. Per germline, CDR1 MNHEY and CDR2 SMNVEV (reference sequence). CDR3 DNA: TGTGCCAGCAGTTTAGACCCCGTGCGTGAGCAGTTCTTC. Its translation: CASSLDPVREQFF.

The chain is built from TRBV10-2 and TRBJ2-6; TRBD1 is a possible D gene (5 bases). CDR1 is WSHSY, CDR2 SAAADI, per germline. This CDR3 contains 19 residues. Trimming shortened V by 0 bases and J by 0 bases, and 15 bases separated the two germline ends. The CDR3: CASSESIGLTVSGANVLTF. In nucleotides, the CDR3 is TGCGCCAGCAGTGAGTCGATAGGGTTGACAGTCTCTGGGGCCAACGTCCTGACTTTC.

V usage is TRBV30 and J usage is TRBJ1-1; D call uncertain. Germline V gene sequence: CDR1 GTSNPN, CDR2 SVGIG (reference sequence). V lost 4 bases and J lost 7, with 16 bases in between. The CDR3 contains 13 residues. In nucleotides, the CDR3 is TGTGCCTGGATTCCTGCGGCGGGGAGTGAAGCTTTCTTT. Translating it yields CAWIPAAGSEAFF.

V usage is TRBV11-3 and J usage is TRBJ2-1; D remains unclear. V was trimmed by 4 bases and J by 10 bases, leaving 14 bases between them. Germline CDR1 reads SGHNT; CDR2 reads YENEEA. The CDR3 is 13 residues long. This CDR3 is CASSSRPLLEQFF. DNA for the CDR3: TGTGCCAGCAGCTCCCGACCGCTTTTGGAGCAGTTCTTC.

With regard to this clone: Other DNA sequences within the sample encode an identical CDR3. CDR3 region: CASSGPEQFF. The CDR3 coding sequence is TGTGCCAGCAGCGGCCCCGAGCAGTTCTTC. This chain links TRBV9 with TRBJ2-1; D unclear. V lost 3 bases, J lost 10 bases, and 5 bases lay in between. Per the germline V gene, CDR1 is SGDLS and CDR2 is YYNGEE. The CDR3 is made up of 10 amino acids. The entire variable domain, with the rest obtained from reference TRBV9 and TRBJ2-1, is as follows: DSGVTQTPKHLITATGQRVTLRCSPRSGDLSVYWYQQSLDQGLQFLIQYYNGEERAKGNILERFSAQQFPDLHSELNLSSLELGDSALYFCASSGPEQFFGPGTRLTVL.

The chain links TRBV30 to TRBJ1-1, with D hard to call. This CDR3 has 14 residues. The germline V gene has CDR1 GTSNPN and CDR2 SVGIG (reference sequence). Trimming removed 2 bases from V and 7 bases from J, with 17 bases in between. The CDR3 region is CAWSWTGSWDEAFF. The CDR3 region has the DNA TGTGCCTGGAGTTGGACTGGGTCTTGGGATGAAGCTTTCTTT. The entire variable domain, with the rest obtained from reference TRBV30 and TRBJ1-1, is as follows: SQTIHQWPATLVQPVGSPLSLECTVEGTSNPNLYWYRQAAGRGLQLLFYSVGIGQISSEVPQNLSASRPQDRQFILSSKKLLLSDSGFYLCAWSWTGSWDEAFFGQGTRLTVV.

The CDR3 loop is CASSLSKGAGTQPQHF. The CDR3 nucleotides read TGTGCCAGCAGTTTATCGAAGGGCGCAGGGACTCAGCCCCAGCATTTT. The rearrangement uses TRBV27 and TRBJ1-5; D possibly corresponds to TRBD1 (5 bases). This CDR3 contains 16 residues. The germline gives CDR1 MNHEY, CDR2 SMNVEV (reference sequence). Trimming left V 0 bases short and J 6 bases short, with 15 bases between.

This clone was observed a few times. The rearrangement links TRBV4-2 to TRBJ2-7; tentative D call: TRBD2 (5 bases). The germline V gene has CDR1 LGHNA and CDR2 YNFKEQ. The CDR3 runs to 16 residues. The V and J ends lost 0 bases and 1 base respectively, with 13 bases between them. CDR3 protein: CASSQEIATDSYEQYF. DNA for the CDR3: TGTGCCAGCAGCCAAGAAATAGCGACGGATTCCTACGAGCAGTACTTC.

The chain has TRBV2 and TRBJ2-7; D gene ambiguous. The V end was cut by 11 bases, the J end by 0 bases, with 11 bases between. The CDR3 is 12 residues long. CDR1 and CDR2 (germline): SNHLY, FYNNEI. CDR3 DNA: TGTGCCTCAAACACGGGCTCCTACGAGCAGTACTTC. Translating it yields CASNTGSYEQYF.

The CDR3 DNA reads as TGTGCCAGCAGTTTCTCCAGCCAAGAGACCCAGTACTTC. It specifies CASSFSSQETQYF. The chain is built from TRBV28 and TRBJ2-5; the D is unclear. V was cut by 3 bases and J by 1 base, with 6 bases left in between. From germline, CDR1 is MDHEN and CDR2 SYDVKM. CDR3 size: 13 residues.

The CDR3, as DNA: TGTGCCAGCAGCTTACAGGGGGGTTTTGAAAAACTGTTTTTT. Encoded protein: CASSLQGGFEKLFF. The chain couples TRBV5-6 to TRBJ1-4, with 8 bases that match TRBD1. Germline V gene lookup returns CDR1 SGHDT and CDR2 YYEEEE. The CDR3 extends over 14 amino acids. V trimming: 2 bases; J trimming: 7 bases; junction bases outside the gene matches: 4.

The CDR3 loop is CASSLGNSYEQYF. The CDR3 coding sequence is TGTGCCAGCAGCTTGGGCAACTCCTACGAGCAGTACTTC. The V call is TRBV5-6, the J call TRBJ2-5; D is uncertain. The better agreement between TRBJ2-7 and the DNA end casts doubt on the J call. The CDR3 extends over 13 amino acids. CDR1 SGHDT and CDR2 YYEEEE come from the germline V gene.

This chain connects TRBV6-6 to TRBJ2-2; TRBD1 matches 10 bases. The CDR3 consists of 16 residues. Losses at the gene ends were 6 bases for V and 1 base for J; bases not matched to a gene: 5. Per germline, CDR1 MNHNY and CDR2 SVGAGI (reference sequence). CDR3 sequence (DNA): TGTGCCAGCAGAGCCGGGACAGGGGTGAACACCGGGGAGCTGTTTTTT. As protein: CASRAGTGVNTGELFF.

The chain carries TRBV27 and TRBJ1-1, with 11 bases lining up with TRBD1. Per germline, CDR1 MNHEY and CDR2 SMNVEV (reference sequence). The CDR3 runs to 14 residues. Trimming at V came to 10 bases and at J to 3 bases, leaving 7 bases not matched to a gene. The CDR3 nucleotides are TGTGCCACGTGGGACAGGGGGACTCACACTGAAGCTTTCTTT. This codes for CATWDRGTHTEAFF.

As for this clone: The same CDR3 is also encoded by other DNA sequences in this sample. The chain links TRBV4-1 to TRBJ2-7; D may be TRBD1 or TRBD2 (5 bases each). Germline V lookup: CDR1 MGHRA, CDR2 YSYEKL. V lost 2 bases and J lost 1, with 9 bases in between. The CDR3 is 14 residues long. The CDR3 sequence is CASSQWDGSYEQYF. As DNA, the CDR3 is TGCGCCAGCAGCCAATGGGACGGGTCCTACGAGCAGTACTTC.

The rearrangement links TRBV27 to TRBJ2-5; unclear D gene. CDR3 length: 13 amino acids. V was trimmed by 6 bases and J by 6 bases, leaving 14 bases between them. Germline V gene lookup returns CDR1 MNHEY and CDR2 SMNVEV (reference sequence). In DNA form, the CDR3 reads TGTGCCAGCAGCCCACAGCCGTCTAAGACCCAGTACTTC. Encoded protein: CASSPQPSKTQYF.

The genes are TRBV5-4 and TRBJ1-1; 9 bases agree with TRBD1. With V trimmed by 3 bases and J by 3 bases, 6 bases remained unmatched. From germline, CDR1 is SGHNT and CDR2 YYREEE (reference sequence). This CDR3 has 15 residues. CDR3 bases: TGTGCCAGCAGCTGGGACAGGGAAGGGGACACTGAAGCTTTCTTT. Amino acids: CASSWDREGDTEAFF.

The J gene is TRBJ2-7, the V gene TRBV28; D may be TRBD1 (6 bases). Looked up from germline, CDR1 is MDHEN and CDR2 is SYDVKM. With 5 bases removed from V and 9 bases from J, the gap between germline ends came to 11 bases. The CDR3 runs to 11 residues. Here the CDR3 DNA reads TGTGCCAGCAGTCCGGACAGCTTGCAGTACTTC. Translated, it gives CASSPDSLQYF.